This TCR beta chain comes out of a study of human T cells and chemical hapten exposure. Study as a whole: Alopecia areata, totalis and universalis patients, mostly female, were included. Study conclusions and caveats: Alopecia affected the donors, so their immune response may differ from healthy people's.

With 5 bases clipped from V and 10 bases from J, the junction kept 7 bases outside the gene matches. Germline V gene lookup returns CDR1 SEHNR and CDR2 FQNEAQ (reference sequence). The CDR3 is 14 amino acids. The time point: patch test 1, 2 weeks after DPC sensitization. Treatment noted: therapeutic diphenylcyclopropenone sensitization with weekly scalp DPC. Per the authors' pipeline: From approximately 20,000 to 700,000 TCRs were found per sample, with a median of approximately 96,000. TCRdb analysed the RACE reads with MiXCR anew, one entry per CDR3 protein. TCRdb assigned the V and J calls; the authors' analysis was not used. This sample yields 180,000 or so distinct CDR3 sequences, of which around 13% are seen a single time; around 1.7% belongs to the top ten. This clonotype was picked up many times. Antigen: not known.

This clonotype was sampled from a woman aged 25 to 39 with alopecia areata. Some clones in this sample may be carry-over from other donors' samples. The input for sequencing was whole blood, taken in connection with sensitization to the hapten diphenylcyclopropenone (DPC). V gene TRBV7-9 combines with J gene TRBJ1-4, with 10 bases matching TRBD1. In DNA, the CDR3 is TGTGCCAGCAGCCCCGACAGGGGGCTTGGAAAACTGTTTTTT. This codes for CASSPDRGLGKLFF.